The 17 T cell receptor beta chains below all came from one sample that was sequenced in a study of CD8+CD57+ T cells in acquired aplastic anemia. Genomic DNA, serving as template, underwent TCR beta VDJ and CDR3 profiling. Via MiXCR, TCRdb re-called the reads, giving one row per CDR3 protein. The repertoire has more than 250,000 distinct CDR3 sequences, 82% of them found once; the top ten carry 35% to 50%. By flow cytometry, patients selected for sequencing had shown an expansion of CD8+CD57+ cells. Sample: sorted CD4+, CD8+, or CD8+CD57+ T cells (not recorded which) from PBMCs. The receptors originated from a human donor with aplastic anemia.

On this clonotype: Lacking the conserved final phenylalanine or tryptophan, this CDR3 likely reflects a read error. It is unclear where the CDR3 begins or ends on the DNA, so no DNA is shown, and the CDR3 is as TCRdb lists it. V gene TRBV7-2 combines with J gene TRBJ2-1; the tabulated D call, TRBD1, remains unverified against the DNA. The CDR3 adds up to 13 amino acids, both ends counted. CDR1 SGHTA and CDR2 FQGNSA come from the germline V gene. CDR3 in amino acids: CASSGGRGPNHFY.

The CDR3 sequence: CASSLRPQGNEQYF. As DNA, the CDR3 is TGTGCCAGCAGCTTAAGACCTCAGGGCAACGAGCAGTACTTC. This chain joins TRBV7-9 and TRBJ2-7; D might be TRBD1 (5 bases). CDR1 is SEHNR, CDR2 FQNEAQ, per germline (reference sequence). The CDR3 consists of 14 residues. Trimming stripped 2 bases from V and 5 bases from J, with 13 bases between.

This clonotype was observed a few times. V and J are TRBV12-3 or TRBV12-4 and TRBJ2-7, with TRBD1 as a possible D gene (6 bases). This CDR3 region has 14 residues. The germline V and J ends were trimmed by 6 bases and 0 bases, with 12 bases remaining between them. CDR3 amino acids: CASRPGHSSYEQYF. The CDR3 DNA follows: TGTGCCAGCAGGCCGGGACATAGCTCCTACGAGCAGTACTTC.

A word on this clonotype: One end of the junction is discordant with germline, which a read error may explain. The chain joins TRBV7-9 to TRBJ2-7; TRBD2 matches 10 bases. The germline V gene encodes CDR1 SEHNR and CDR2 FQNEAQ (reference sequence). The CDR3 extends over 14 amino acids. The CDR3 here is CASSGERSGGDDDF. The CDR3 nucleotides read TGTGCCAGCAGCGGGGAAAGAAGCGGGGGGGACGATGACTTC. Supplemented by reference TRBV7-9 and TRBJ2-7, the full variable domain reads DTGVSQNPRHKITKRGQNVTFRCDPISEHNRLYWYRQTLGQGPEFLTYFQNEAQLEKSRLLSDRFSAERPKGSFSTLEIQRTEQGDSAMYLCASSGERSGGDDDFGPGTRLTVT.

The chain recombines TRBV7-8 with TRBJ2-1; the D is unclear. The germline V and J ends were trimmed by 0 bases and 13 bases, with 16 bases remaining between them. In germline, CDR1 is SGHVS, CDR2 FQNEAQ. The CDR3 spans 14 residues. The CDR3 loop is CASSLAPIVWLQFF. CDR3 nucleotides: TGTGCCAGCAGCTTAGCCCCCATCGTTTGGCTCCAGTTCTTC.

About this clonotype itself: At one of its ends the junction is not consistent with the germline gene, which may arise from a read error. The chain joins TRBV7-2 to TRBJ2-1; D is possibly TRBD2 (5 bases). CDR3 length: 14 residues. The germline CDR1 and CDR2 sequences are SGHTA and FQGNSA. Here the CDR3 reads CASSHEGAEQQHVF. The CDR3 bases are TGTGCCAGCAGTCATGAGGGCGCGGAGCAGCAGCACGTCTTC.

The V call is TRBV11-3, the J call TRBJ2-3; D is ambiguous. There are 11 residues in the CDR3. The germline CDR1 and CDR2 sequences are SGHNT and YENEEA. V lost 5 bases, J lost 6 bases, and 6 bases lay in between. The CDR3 nucleotides are TGTGCCAGCAGCCGAGAGGATACGCAGTATTTT. Residues: CASSREDTQYF.

Concerning this clonotype itself: Since a much larger clone is just one base distant, this may be a read error. The conserved closing phenylalanine or tryptophan is absent in this CDR3, likely reflecting a read error. No DNA is shown, since the ends of the CDR3 on it are uncertain; the CDR3 is the one TCRdb lists. V is TRBV2 and J is TRBJ2-7; the table assigns TRBD1, which was not confirmed against the DNA. Germline lookup yields CDR1 SNHLY and CDR2 FYNNEI. Both ends counted, the CDR3 spans 15 residues. CDR3 in amino acids: CASGDGGADTQDFGP.

The chain employs TRBV5-6 and TRBJ2-5; 12 bases are shared with TRBD2. Trimming took 4 bases from V and 5 from J; bases not matched to a gene: 12. CDR1 is SGHDT and CDR2 is YYEEEE in the germline V gene. This CDR3 is 17 amino acids long. This chain's CDR3 is CASSQERASGRDETQYF. The CDR3 nucleotides read TGTGCCAGCAGCCAGGAGAGGGCTAGCGGGAGGGATGAGACCCAGTACTTC.

V is TRBV9 and J is TRBJ1-2; D is undetermined. Germline-derived CDR1 and CDR2 are SGDLS and YYNGEE. This CDR3 comprises 16 residues. V was shortened by 4 bases and J by 5 bases, with 21 bases between the two germline ends. CDR3 loop: CASSLGSDGIVYGYTF. In nucleotides, the CDR3 is TGTGCCAGCAGCTTGGGGAGCGACGGGATTGTATATGGCTACACCTTC.

A remark on this clonotype: The junction departs from germline at one end; a sequencing error may be responsible. The V and J genes are TRBV7-3 and TRBJ2-5; weak D call: TRBD2 (5 bases). CDR1 SGHTA and CDR2 FQGTGA come from the germline V gene. The CDR3 extends over 14 amino acids. CDR3 DNA sequence: TGTGCCACCAGCAGCGGCAGTGAGCAAGGGCACCAGTACTTC. Translation: CATSSGSEQGHQYF.

The chain links TRBV25-1 to TRBJ2-5, with TRBD1 matching 7 bases. The CDR3 contains 13 residues. Germline V lookup: CDR1 MGHDK, CDR2 SYGVNS. V shed 5 bases, J shed 3 bases, and the junction held 3 bases outside the gene matches. In DNA, the CDR3 is TGTGCCAGCAGTCTCACAGGGGAAGAGACCCAGTACTTC. Amino acid sequence: CASSLTGEETQYF. Full variable domain (remainder filled in from reference TRBV25-1 and TRBJ2-5): EADIYQTPRYLVIGTGKKITLECSQTMGHDKMYWYQQDPGMELHLIHYSYGVNSTEKGDLSSESTVSRIRTEHFPLTLESARPSHTSQYLCASSLTGEETQYFGPGTRLLVL.

The V and J genes are TRBV2 and TRBJ2-3, with a possible D match to TRBD2 (5 bases). CDR1 and CDR2 (germline): SNHLY, FYNNEI. This CDR3 has 13 amino acids. CDR3 protein: CERADGGTDTQYF. The CDR3 coding sequence is TGTGAACGCGCAGACGGGGGCACAGATACGCAGTATTTT.

This chain links TRBV7-2 with TRBJ2-5; perhaps TRBD2 as D (5 bases). From germline, CDR1 is SGHTA and CDR2 FQGNSA. The CDR3 is 16 amino acids. V lost 0 bases to trimming and J lost 2 bases, with 13 bases between them. In DNA, the CDR3 is TGTGCCAGCAGCTTAGCGCCAACAACTAGTCAAGAGACCCAGTACTTC. Protein product: CASSLAPTTSQETQYF. The full variable domain, completed using reference TRBV7-2 and TRBJ2-5, is GAGVSQSPSNKVTEKGKDVELRCDPISGHTALYWYRQSLGQGLEFLIYFQGNSAPDKSGLPSDRFSAERTGGSVSTLTIQRTQQEDSAVYLCASSLAPTTSQETQYFGPGTRLLVL.

The rearrangement uses TRBV15 and TRBJ1-5; D uncertain. Germline CDR1 is LNHNV and CDR2 is YYDKDF (reference sequence). CDR3 length equals 14 residues. Deletions cut 5 bases from V and 2 bases from J, with 10 bases between. The CDR3 reads CATSESCGNQPQHF. The CDR3 DNA follows: TGTGCCACCAGCGAGTCCTGCGGCAATCAGCCCCAGCATTTT.

As concerns this clonotype: This CDR3 is missing its conserved last phenylalanine or tryptophan, likely due to a read error. No DNA is shown, since the ends of the CDR3 on it are uncertain; the CDR3 is the one TCRdb lists. This chain's CDR3 is CASSDGGGHETLFV. This chain joins TRBV2 and TRBJ2-3; the table's D gene call, TRBD1, was not cross checked with the DNA. Germline loops: CDR1 SNHLY, CDR2 FYNNEI. The CDR3 length equals 14 residues, ends included.

The chain employs TRBV7-8 and TRBJ2-7; D call uncertain. CDR1 is SGHVS and CDR2 is FQNEAQ in the germline V gene. This CDR3 contains 18 residues. For the CDR3, the DNA is TGTGCCGGCAGCTTTGCGCCAGGCGCGACAACGCTTTATTACGAGCAGTACGTC. Amino acid sequence: CAGSFAPGATTLYYEQYV.